The TCR beta chain under discussion was sequenced for a study of CD8 T cells in Susac syndrome. A word on this clonotype: Its specificity is not known.

RNA was extracted with the RNeasy kit, and a quantity of about 0.45 to 1 ug was reverse transcribed using random hexamers. TCRdb re-derived calls from the immunoSEQ multiplex PCR reads in MiXCR, one entry per CDR3 protein. The sample yields around 170,000 distinct CDR3 sequences, 90% to 95% seen once. V was pared by 1 base and J by 2 bases, with 9 bases between. This CDR3 is built from 14 residues. CDR1 SEHNR and CDR2 FQNEAQ come from the germline V gene (reference sequence). Study-level findings and limits: The study's TCR sequencing and HLA analysis drew on a certain number of individuals. That number was acknowledged as relatively small.

Sequenced: CD4+ T cells from PBMCs. This clonotype was obtained from a human donor in good health. The chain employs TRBV7-9 and TRBJ2-7, with D perhaps TRBD2 (6 bases). This CDR3 reads CASSLGDFTYEQYF. CDR3 nucleotide sequence: TGTGCCAGCAGCTTAGGGGACTTCACCTACGAGCAGTACTTC.